The sample holds many counts of the clone carrying this T cell receptor (beta chain). The antigen is undetermined. TCRdb called the multiplex PCR reads again in MiXCR, with one record for every CDR3 protein. The table has under 250,000 distinct CDR3 sequences, approximately 30% seen once. Breast cancer patients provided tissue from their axillary draining lymph nodes. The data were taken from a study of breast tumors, draining lymph nodes, adjacent tissues. Findings and limits, study-wide: Luminal-like breast cancer showed significantly higher tumor–nontumor repertoire similarity than basal-like. The lymph node origin of tumor T cells was framed as consistent with a hypothesis, not demonstrated. Tumor repertoires ranked between lymph nodes and nontumor tissue in diversity, with V and J gene preferences.

The sequencing input was axillary lymph node tissue. The sequence derives from a female donor with breast cancer. Some clones in this sample may be carry-over from other donors' samples.

CDR3 protein: CASSAGAGEEYNEQFF. The CDR3 DNA follows: TGTGCCAGTAGTGCGGGAGCGGGAGAGGAGTACAATGAGCAGTTCTTC. The V and J genes are TRBV19 and TRBJ2-1; 8 nucleotides line up with TRBD2. Germline CDR1 is LNHDA and CDR2 is SQIVND (reference sequence). With V trimmed by 5 bases and J by 4 bases, 10 bases remained unmatched. The length of the CDR3 is 16 residues. Full variable domain (rest looked up from reference TRBV19 and TRBJ2-1): DGGITQSPKYLFRKEGQNVTLSCEQNLNHDAMYWYRQDPGQGLRLIYYSQIVNDFQKGDIAEGYSVSREKKESFPLTVTSAQKNPTAFYLCASSAGAGEEYNEQFFGPGTRLTVL.